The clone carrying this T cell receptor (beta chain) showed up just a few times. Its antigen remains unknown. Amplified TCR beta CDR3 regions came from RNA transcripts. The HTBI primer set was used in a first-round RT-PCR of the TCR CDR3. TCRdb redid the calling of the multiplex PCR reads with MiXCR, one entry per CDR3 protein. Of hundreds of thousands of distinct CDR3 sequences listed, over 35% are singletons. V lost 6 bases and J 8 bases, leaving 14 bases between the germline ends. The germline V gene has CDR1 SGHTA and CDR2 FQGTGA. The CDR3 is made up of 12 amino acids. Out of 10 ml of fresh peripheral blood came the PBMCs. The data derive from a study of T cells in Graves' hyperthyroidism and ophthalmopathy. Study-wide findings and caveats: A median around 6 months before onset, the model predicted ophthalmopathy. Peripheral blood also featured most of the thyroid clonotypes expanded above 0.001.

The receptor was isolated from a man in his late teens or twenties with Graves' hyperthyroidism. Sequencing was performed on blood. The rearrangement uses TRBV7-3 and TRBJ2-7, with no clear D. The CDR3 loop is CASRYISRQQYF. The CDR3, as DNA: TGTGCCAGCAGGTATATATCAAGGCAGCAGTACTTC.